A single sample gave rise to the 27 T cell receptor beta chains below, sequenced in a study of cytomegalovirus exposure and HLA in healthy donors. With 60 Vbeta and 13 Jbeta primers, the PCR was carried out. TCRdb's table, derived via immunoSEQ multiplex PCR, lists solely in-frame clones and lacks some. This sample carries 110,000 to 150,000 clones, roughly 76% of them seen once, and the ten largest clones take around 15%. The specimen sequenced was PBMCs. The receptors come from a human donor in good health.

The gene calls are TRBV28 and TRBJ2-7, with 7 bases aligning to TRBD1. The CDR3 is 15 amino acids. CDR1 and CDR2 from the germline V gene are MDHEN and SYDVKM. The trim removed 5 bases at V and 0 bases at J, leaving 7 bases unmatched. The CDR3 DNA is TGTGCCAGCAGTCCTGGACAGGATGGCTCCTACGAGCAGTACTTC. Amino acids: CASSPGQDGSYEQYF.

CDR3 bases: TGTGCCATCAGTGAGGTTCTCGGGGAGACCCAGTACTTC. Translating it yields CAISEVLGETQYF. V gene TRBV10-3 combines with J gene TRBJ2-5; D is unclear. The CDR3 totals 13 residues. From germline, CDR1 is ENHRY and CDR2 SYGVKD. V lost 2 bases, J lost 5 bases, and 9 bases lay in between.

The chain carries TRBV18 and TRBJ1-1; D is undetermined. V was pared by 10 bases and J by 1 base, with 13 bases between. Germline V gene lookup returns CDR1 KGHSH and CDR2 LQKENI. This CDR3 spans 13 amino acids. In DNA, the CDR3 is TGTGCCACCCGGGAATTCGCGAACACTGAAGCTTTCTTT. This gives the protein CATREFANTEAFF.

The chain has TRBV10-3 and TRBJ2-5; 7 bases fit TRBD1. After removal of 2 bases from V and 2 bases from J, the junction contained 2 bases not matched to a gene. The germline V gene has CDR1 ENHRY and CDR2 SYGVKD. The CDR3 length is 14 residues. The CDR3: CAISERTGQETQYF. The CDR3, as DNA: TGTGCCATCAGTGAGAGGACAGGTCAAGAGACCCAGTACTTC.

The chain employs TRBV18 and TRBJ1-2, with 8 bases identical to TRBD1. The V segment lost 6 bases and the J segment 4 bases; nucleotides outside the gene matches: 10. The CDR3 is 15 residues long. CDR1 and CDR2 from the germline V gene are KGHSH and LQKENI. CDR3 in amino acids: CASSPPTGAGYGYTF. Here the CDR3 DNA reads TGTGCCAGCTCGCCCCCGACAGGGGCCGGCTATGGCTACACCTTC.

This sequence joins TRBV30 and TRBJ2-1; the match to TRBD2 covers 10 bases. CDR3 length: 14 amino acids. Per the germline V gene, CDR1 is GTSNPN and CDR2 is SVGIG (reference sequence). Trimming took 3 bases from V and 4 from J; bases not matched to a gene: 3. The CDR3 coding sequence is TGTGCCTGGAGCCTAGCGGGAGAGTACAATGAGCAGTTCTTC. This sequence encodes CAWSLAGEYNEQFF.

The chain carries TRBV10-3 and TRBJ2-1, with 8 bases matching TRBD1. V dropped 0 bases and J dropped 1; count of bases not matched to a gene: 2. Looked up from germline, CDR1 is ENHRY and CDR2 is SYGVKD. CDR3 size: 16 residues. The CDR3 nucleotides are TGTGCCATCAGTGAGTCCCGGACAGGGTCCTACAATGAGCAGTTCTTC. This codes for CAISESRTGSYNEQFF.

The J gene is TRBJ1-1, the V gene TRBV5-5; D is perhaps TRBD1 (5 bases). Per the germline V gene, CDR1 is SGHKS and CDR2 is YYEKEE (reference sequence). This CDR3 has 16 amino acids. Trimming removed 0 bases at V and 4 bases at J, with 16 bases between. The DNA for the CDR3 is TGTGCCAGCAGCTTGGAGACAGTACGTCATGGCACTGAAGCTTTCTTT. Protein product: CASSLETVRHGTEAFF. Using reference TRBV5-5 and TRBJ1-1 for the parts outside the CDR3, the full variable domain is DAGVTQSPTHLIKTRGQQVTLRCSPISGHKSVSWYQQVLGQGPQFIFQYYEKEERGRGNFPDRFSARQFPNYSSELNVNALLLGDSALYLCASSLETVRHGTEAFFGQGTRLTVV.

The rearrangement links TRBV7-9 to TRBJ1-2; D might be TRBD1 (6 bases). This CDR3 has 16 residues. The germline V gene encodes CDR1 SEHNR and CDR2 FQNEAQ (reference sequence). V shed 6 bases and J shed 0 bases, with 17 bases lying between them. CDR3 loop: CASRPGTGQTNYGYTF. The CDR3 coding sequence is TGTGCCAGCAGACCCGGGACGGGACAAACTAACTATGGCTACACCTTC.

The rearrangement links TRBV19 to TRBJ2-5; 9 bases line up with TRBD1. Trimming at V came to 7 bases and at J to 4 bases, leaving 4 bases not matched to a gene. CDR1 LNHDA and CDR2 SQIVND come from the germline V gene (reference sequence). The length of the CDR3 is 13 residues. CDR3 in amino acids: CASNRGPGETQYF. CDR3 coding DNA: TGTGCCAGTAACAGGGGGCCGGGAGAGACCCAGTACTTC.

J is TRBJ2-1 and V is TRBV7-3; D unresolved. This CDR3 contains 15 residues. The V gene lost 1 base and the J gene lost 5 bases, with 12 bases spanning the gap. The germline V gene encodes CDR1 SGHTA and CDR2 FQGTGA. CDR3 amino acids: CASSLIRRGNNEQFF. Here the CDR3 DNA reads TGTGCCAGCAGCTTAATAAGGAGAGGCAACAATGAGCAGTTCTTC.

V is TRBV7-8 and J is TRBJ2-5; 10 positions agree with TRBD2. The trim removed 5 bases at V and 1 base at J, leaving 7 bases unmatched. There are 16 residues in the CDR3. Germline V gene lookup returns CDR1 SGHVS and CDR2 FQNEAQ. DNA of the CDR3: TGTGCCAGCAGCAAATATACTAGCGGGGCCCAAGAGACCCAGTACTTC. This encodes CASSKYTSGAQETQYF.

This chain uses TRBV6-5 with TRBJ1-3, with 9 bases identical to TRBD1. With V trimmed by 8 bases and J by 2 bases, 7 bases remained unmatched. The CDR3 contains 15 residues. The germline V gene has CDR1 MNHEY and CDR2 SVGAGI. CDR3 DNA sequence: TGTGCCAGCGGACGGACAGGGGAAGCTGGAAACACCATATATTTT. Its protein product is CASGRTGEAGNTIYF.

In DNA, the CDR3 is TGTGCCAGCAGGCAGTCGCTCTACGAGCAGTACTTC. Protein product: CASRQSLYEQYF. V gene TRBV27 combines with J gene TRBJ2-7; D remains ambiguous. With 6 bases removed from V and 3 bases from J, the gap between germline ends came to 9 bases. The germline V gene has CDR1 MNHEY and CDR2 SMNVEV (reference sequence). The CDR3 extends over 12 amino acids.

This clone was found once. This CDR3 is also generated by other DNA sequences in the sample. This sequence joins TRBV7-2 and TRBJ2-5; D remains ambiguous. CDR1 SGHTA and CDR2 FQGNSA come from the germline V gene. V lost 5 bases, J lost 2 bases, and 12 bases lay in between. The length of the CDR3 is 14 residues. This chain's CDR3 is CASSPGGQQETQYF. CDR3 nucleotides: TGTGCCAGCAGCCCCGGCGGTCAACAAGAGACCCAGTACTTC. Using reference TRBV7-2 and TRBJ2-5 for the parts outside the CDR3, the full variable domain is GAGVSQSPSNKVTEKGKDVELRCDPISGHTALYWYRQSLGQGLEFLIYFQGNSAPDKSGLPSDRFSAERTGGSVSTLTIQRTQQEDSAVYLCASSPGGQQETQYFGPGTRLLVL.

This rearrangement joins TRBV29-1 to TRBJ2-5; 7 bases align to TRBD2. This CDR3 region has 13 residues. Germline V gene lookup returns CDR1 SQVTM and CDR2 ANQGSEA. After removal of 4 bases from V and 2 bases from J, the junction contained 4 bases not matched to a gene. CDR3 nucleotide sequence: TGCAGCGTTGTCGGGAGGTATCAAGAGACCCAGTACTTC. This sequence encodes CSVVGRYQETQYF.

The chain links TRBV11-2 to TRBJ2-7; the D is unclear. The germline V and J ends were trimmed by 2 bases and 3 bases, with 11 bases remaining between them. Germline CDR1 reads SGHAT; CDR2 reads FQNNGV. This CDR3 region has 14 residues. CDR3: CASSLSDKNYEQYF. CDR3 bases: TGTGCCAGCAGCTTATCTGACAAAAACTACGAGCAGTACTTC.

The V call is TRBV13, the J call TRBJ2-3, with 8 positions matching TRBD2. The V gene's germline CDR1 is PRHDT and CDR2 FYEKMQ (reference sequence). Trimming at V came to 5 bases and at J to 4 bases, leaving 17 bases not matched to a gene. The CDR3 runs 18 residues. CDR3: CASSARGEGAGESDTQYF. The CDR3 DNA reads TGTGCCAGCAGCGCCCGAGGGGAGGGAGCGGGAGAATCAGATACGCAGTATTTT.

This clone was counted a few times. The chain employs TRBV18 and TRBJ2-5, with D possibly being TRBD2 (6 bases). Looked up from germline, CDR1 is KGHSH and CDR2 is LQKENI. V lost 0 bases and J 1 base, leaving 6 bases between the germline ends. This CDR3 is 14 amino acids long. The CDR3 sequence: CASSPPTSQETQYF. The CDR3 nucleotides read TGTGCCAGCTCACCACCGACTAGCCAAGAGACCCAGTACTTC.

The gene calls are TRBV7-9 and TRBJ1-2, with D unresolved. V was shortened by 5 bases and J by 7 bases, with 8 bases between the two germline ends. Looked up from germline, CDR1 is SEHNR and CDR2 is FQNEAQ (reference sequence). The CDR3 has 11 residues. The CDR3 region is CASSRLGGYTF. The CDR3 nucleotides are TGTGCCAGCAGCCGACTAGGTGGCTACACCTTC.

The chain has TRBV11-2 and TRBJ2-4; no clear D. The germline V and J ends were trimmed by 5 bases and 0 bases, with 14 bases remaining between them. Germline CDR1 is SGHAT and CDR2 is FQNNGV. The CDR3 totals 16 residues. CDR3 bases: TGTGCCAGCAGCCCAGAGAAGACACTAGCCAAAAACATTCAGTACTTC. Protein product: CASSPEKTLAKNIQYF.

The chain employs TRBV6-6 and TRBJ2-3, with D maybe TRBD2 (6 bases). V lost 6 bases to trimming and J lost 7 bases, with 14 bases between them. Germline CDR1 and CDR2: MNHNY and SVGAGI (reference sequence). The CDR3 extends over 13 amino acids. The CDR3 loop reads CASSYTSRNTQYF. The CDR3 coding sequence is TGTGCCAGCAGCTACACTAGCAGGAATACGCAGTATTTT.

The gene calls are TRBV6-6 and TRBJ2-7; perhaps TRBD1 as D (7 bases). Germline V gene sequence: CDR1 MNHNY, CDR2 SVGAGI (reference sequence). Between the trimmed V and J ends, which lost 7 bases and 3 bases, there was a span of 22 bases. This CDR3 spans 16 amino acids. Written as DNA, the CDR3 is TGTGCCAGCACCCACCCCCGGACAGGAGGGGTCTACGAGCAGTACTTC. This translates into CASTHPRTGGVYEQYF.

The rearrangement uses TRBV14 and TRBJ2-4; D possibly corresponds to TRBD2 (5 bases). Germline CDR1 is SGHDN and CDR2 is FVKESK. The CDR3 loop spans 15 amino acids. Trimming took 3 bases from V and 8 from J, leaving 17 bases between them. CDR3 in DNA: TGTGCCAGCAGCCAGATACACCCGGGGTTCGACATTCAGTACTTC. Translating it yields CASSQIHPGFDIQYF.

V and J are TRBV6-5 and TRBJ2-3, with a possible D match to TRBD2 (5 bases). CDR1 is MNHEY and CDR2 is SVGAGI in the germline V gene. The CDR3 length is 16 residues. Trimming left V 2 bases short and J 4 bases short, with 16 bases between. The CDR3 DNA is TGTGCCAGCAGTTACCGAGGGCCTACCCCCTCAGATACGCAGTATTTT. Residues: CASSYRGPTPSDTQYF.

The chain joins TRBV7-8 to TRBJ2-1; TRBD1 aligns across 8 bases. Looked up from germline, CDR1 is SGHVS and CDR2 is FQNEAQ. The ends lost 5 bases at V and 4 bases at J; junction bases unmatched: 4. CDR3 length: 14 amino acids. CDR3 sequence reads: CASSDRTGYNEQFF. In DNA, the CDR3 is TGTGCCAGCAGCGACCGGACAGGGTACAATGAGCAGTTCTTC.

The J gene is TRBJ2-1, the V gene TRBV6-4, with 9 bases identical to TRBD2. This CDR3 is built from 15 residues. J gave up 1 base and V 3 bases, and 1 base lay outside the gene matches. Germline V gene sequence: CDR1 MRHNA, CDR2 SNTAGT. CDR3 nucleotides: TGTGCCAGCAGTGAAGCGGGGGGATCCTACAATGAGCAGTTCTTC. Translation: CASSEAGGSYNEQFF.